This T cell receptor (beta chain) stems from a study of cytomegalovirus exposure and HLA in healthy donors. Study in general: There were roughly 120 million unique TCR beta sequences, drawn from about 200 million T cells, in an earlier analysis.

The PCR employed 60 Vbeta primers together with 13 Jbeta primers. Profiling relied on immunoSEQ multiplex PCR, and the TCRdb table lists in-frame clones only, not all of them. The sample gives roughly 100,000 clones, 78% of which show up once; about 3% is in the top ten. Study observations and caveats: Equally common other TCR beta chains were less clonally expanded than HLA-associated ones, a later analysis found. Relative to the roughly 700-donor mean, N-insertions were reportedly fewer in an Asian-associated ancestry cluster in a later analysis.

As concerns this clone: Its antigen remains unidentified.

V was pared by 6 bases and J by 0 bases, with 9 bases between. Germline CDR1 LNHNV, CDR2 YYDKDF (reference sequence). The CDR3 is made up of 15 amino acids. The chain combines TRBV15 with TRBJ2-6; D ambiguous. This TCR came from a middle-aged woman in good health and CMV-seronegative. Sequences were obtained from PBMCs. For the CDR3, the DNA is TGTGCCACCAGTAGCTGGCCCTCTGGGGCCAACGTCCTGACTTTC. It codes for CATSSWPSGANVLTF.